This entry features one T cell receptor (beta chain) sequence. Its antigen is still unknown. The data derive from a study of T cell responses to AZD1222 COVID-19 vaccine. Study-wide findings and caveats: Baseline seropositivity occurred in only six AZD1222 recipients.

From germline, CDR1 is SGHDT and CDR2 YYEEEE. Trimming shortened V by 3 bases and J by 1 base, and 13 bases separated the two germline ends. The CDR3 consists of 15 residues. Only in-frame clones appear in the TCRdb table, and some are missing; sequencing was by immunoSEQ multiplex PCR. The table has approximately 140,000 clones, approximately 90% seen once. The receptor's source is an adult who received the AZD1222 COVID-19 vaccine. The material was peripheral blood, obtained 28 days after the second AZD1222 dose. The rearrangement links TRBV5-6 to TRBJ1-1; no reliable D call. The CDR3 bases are TGTGCCAGCAGCTCATCATTGACGGGGAACACTGAAGCTTTCTTT. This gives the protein CASSSSLTGNTEAFF.